The entry below gives a single T cell receptor beta chain sequence along with its context. What it binds is not known. This sample is drawn from a study of T cell responses to AZD1222 COVID-19 vaccine. The CDR3 has 17 residues. Germline CDR1 and CDR2: DFQATT and SNEGSKA (reference sequence). V was pared by 3 bases and J by 2 bases, with 13 bases of the junction left unmatched. Data came from immunoSEQ multiplex PCR; TCRdb stores just in-frame clones and leaves some out. The sample carries approximately 82,000 clones, 85% to 95% recorded once. Findings of the study overall: Two AZD1222 administrations were followed by greater Spike-specific TCR breadth and depth. CD4 TCRs associated with vaccination spanned spike, dominating at 160-218 and 743-854. Sampling that yielded the repertoires occurred only after the peak T cell response. The donors showed a predominance of white British ancestry and of females, with possible underestimation of clonal diversity.

Specimen: peripheral blood, collected on day 0 of AZD1222 vaccination. The clonotype was recovered from an adult in good health. The rearrangement links TRBV20-1 to TRBJ2-5; 9 nucleotides match TRBD2. CDR3 residues: CSASLGWGGGDQETQYF. The CDR3 DNA reads TGCAGTGCTAGTCTCGGCTGGGGCGGGGGGGATCAAGAGACCCAGTACTTC.